Following are 24 T cell receptor beta chains from one sample sequenced in a study of blood T cell repertoires in COVID-19. TCRdb keeps only in-frame clones here, not all; method: immunoSEQ multiplex PCR. The sample holds more than 300,000 clones, approximately 87% seen once. The sequenced material came from peripheral blood. These receptors all come from a woman aged 30 to 39 with COVID-19, enrolled during active disease.

The CDR3, as DNA: TGTGCCAGCAGTGAGCACAGGGACACCGGGGAGCTGTTTTTT. Translating gives CASSEHRDTGELFF. The J gene is TRBJ2-2, the V gene TRBV25-1; the D gene is possibly TRBD1 (6 bases). Germline assignment: CDR1 MGHDK and CDR2 SYGVNS. Trimming removed 3 bases at V and 3 bases at J, with 8 bases between. CDR3 length equals 14 residues.

This clone has a single count. The CDR3 DNA reads as TGTGCCAGCAGCCTGAGGCTTAATGAAAAACTGTTTTTT. Translation gives CASSLRLNEKLFF. The V gene is TRBV5-6, the J gene TRBJ1-4, with D unclear. V gave up 4 bases and J gave up 4 bases, with 8 bases separating them. The CDR3 consists of 13 residues. CDR1 is SGHDT, CDR2 YYEEEE, per germline.

V gene TRBV11-2 combines with J gene TRBJ2-1; 9 positions agree with TRBD2. CDR3 length: 17 amino acids. CDR1 and CDR2 from the germline V gene are SGHAT and FQNNGV. V lost 0 bases to trimming and J lost 5 bases; unmatched junction nucleotides: 8. CDR3 sequence: CASSLDLALAGNNEQFF. CDR3 nucleotides: TGTGCCAGCAGCTTAGATTTAGCACTAGCGGGCAACAATGAGCAGTTCTTC.

The V and J genes are TRBV5-1 and TRBJ2-5; D possibly corresponds to TRBD1 (6 bases). From germline, CDR1 is SGHRS and CDR2 YFSETQ. The CDR3 consists of 15 residues. The germline V and J ends were trimmed by 2 bases and 2 bases, with 13 bases remaining between them. CDR3 loop: CASSLTNREQETQYF. As DNA, the CDR3 is TGCGCCAGCAGCTTAACTAACAGGGAGCAAGAGACCCAGTACTTC.

This clone was seen a single time. The J gene is TRBJ2-5, the V gene TRBV7-2; D might be TRBD2 (5 bases). The germline V and J ends were trimmed by 2 bases and 7 bases, with 17 bases remaining between them. This CDR3 comprises 15 residues. Germline V gene lookup returns CDR1 SGHTA and CDR2 FQGNSA. Here the CDR3 DNA reads TGTGCCAGCAGCTTATTAGCGCCTGGGGAAGGGACCCAGTACTTC. It specifies CASSLLAPGEGTQYF. Looking up the rest from reference TRBV7-2 and TRBJ2-5 gives the full variable domain: GAGVSQSPSNKVTEKGKDVELRCDPISGHTALYWYRQSLGQGLEFLIYFQGNSAPDKSGLPSDRFSAERTGGSVSTLTIQRTQQEDSAVYLCASSLLAPGEGTQYFGPGTRLLVL.

The rearrangement links TRBV9 to TRBJ1-5; 8 bases align to TRBD1. With V trimmed by 4 bases and J by 2 bases, 5 bases remained unmatched. Germline V gene sequence: CDR1 SGDLS, CDR2 YYNGEE. The CDR3 has 15 residues. The chain's CDR3 is CASSSGQGRNQPQHF. CDR3 in DNA: TGTGCCAGCAGCTCCGGACAGGGTCGCAATCAGCCCCAGCATTTT.

CDR3 loop: CASSSRTPRPGSEKLFF. In DNA form, the CDR3 reads TGTGCCAGCAGCTCCCGGACTCCTAGGCCCGGGAGTGAAAAACTGTTTTTT. The gene calls are TRBV5-6 and TRBJ1-4, with D unresolved. This CDR3 contains 17 residues. V lost 3 bases and J 7 bases, leaving 22 bases between the germline ends. Germline CDR1 and CDR2: SGHDT and YYEEEE.

The chain joins TRBV5-4 to TRBJ2-7, with D perhaps matching TRBD1 (5 bases). V was cut by 3 bases and J by 6 bases, with 13 bases left in between. The germline CDR1 and CDR2 sequences are SGHNT and YYREEE (reference sequence). The CDR3 sequence is 13 residues long. The CDR3 DNA reads as TGTGCCAGCAGCTCCCCCCTTAGGGGCGAGCAGTACTTC. The encoded protein is CASSSPLRGEQYF.

The V and J genes are TRBV28 and TRBJ2-1; a possible D gene is TRBD2 (5 bases). This CDR3 spans 14 amino acids. CDR1 MDHEN and CDR2 SYDVKM come from the germline V gene. V shed 5 bases and J shed 3 bases, with 11 bases lying between them. The CDR3 DNA follows: TGTGCCAGCAGTCCGCTTCGGGACTACAATGAGCAGTTCTTC. This translates into CASSPLRDYNEQFF. The variable domain in full, with the rest retrieved from reference TRBV28 and TRBJ2-1, is DVKVTQSSRYLVKRTGEKVFLECVQDMDHENMFWYRQDPGLGLRLIYFSYDVKMKEKGDIPEGYSVSREKKERFSLILESASTNQTSMYLCASSPLRDYNEQFFGPGTRLTVL.

This clone has only a few counts. This chain joins TRBV7-8 and TRBJ2-7, with 10 nucleotides matching TRBD2. Germline-derived CDR1 and CDR2 are SGHVS and FQNEAQ. The CDR3 extends over 16 amino acids. V shed 1 base and J 7 bases; nucleotides not matched to a gene: 10. The DNA for the CDR3 is TGTGCCAGCAGCTTAGTTGCGACTAGCGGGTTTAGGGAGCAGTACTTC. This codes for CASSLVATSGFREQYF.

This clone was found a few times. V is TRBV19 and J is TRBJ2-2; possibly TRBD1 for D (6 bases). Trimming cost V 8 bases and J 4 bases, with 17 bases left between them. This CDR3 spans 15 amino acids. Germline loops: CDR1 LNHDA, CDR2 SQIVND (reference sequence). The CDR3 region has the DNA TGTGCCAGTTCTCCCCCGGGACAAGTCACCGGGGAGCTGTTTTTT. The encoded protein is CASSPPGQVTGELFF.

V and J are TRBV18 and TRBJ1-4, with D uncertain. Germline lookup yields CDR1 KGHSH and CDR2 LQKENI. V gave up 0 bases and J gave up 8 bases, with 16 bases separating them. The CDR3 has 16 residues. In DNA form, the CDR3 reads TGTGCCAGCTCACCACCGGAAGCCTACGCGGGGGAAAAACTGTTTTTT. It specifies CASSPPEAYAGEKLFF.

The chain carries TRBV5-1 and TRBJ2-1, with D maybe TRBD1 (5 bases). Trimming left V 1 base short and J 7 bases short, with 9 bases between. Germline CDR1 SGHRS, CDR2 YFSETQ. This CDR3 region has 13 residues. CDR3 nucleotides: TGCGCCAGCAGCTTGAGGGGAAGTAATGAGCAGTTCTTC. The encoded protein is CASSLRGSNEQFF.

The chain is built from TRBV11-2 and TRBJ2-7; D call uncertain. Germline assignment: CDR1 SGHAT and CDR2 FQNNGV. There are 15 residues in the CDR3. Between the trimmed V and J ends, which lost 4 bases and 0 bases, there was a span of 13 bases. The CDR3: CASSSPDKSSYEQYF. The CDR3 region has the DNA TGTGCCAGCAGCTCCCCCGACAAGAGCTCCTACGAGCAGTACTTC.

This chain connects TRBV7-2 to TRBJ2-7, with 11 bases lining up with TRBD2. The CDR3 is 15 residues long. Trimming cost V 3 bases and J 2 bases; bases outside gene matches: 3. The V gene's germline CDR1 is SGHTA and CDR2 FQGNSA. The CDR3 region has the DNA TGTGCCAGCAGCTTGGGACTAGCGGCACCCTACGAGCAGTACTTC. This codes for CASSLGLAAPYEQYF.

V gene TRBV28 combines with J gene TRBJ1-5; TRBD1 is a possible D gene (6 bases). The CDR3 is 13 residues long. Germline V gene data show CDR1 as MDHEN and CDR2 as SYDVKM. V lost 6 bases to trimming and J lost 7 bases, with 13 bases between them. The CDR3 DNA sequence: TGTGCCAGCAGAGGGGGGGATGGCCAGCCCCAGCATTTT. This sequence encodes CASRGGDGQPQHF.

This chain joins TRBV19 and TRBJ2-3; the D gene is possibly TRBD1 (5 bases). The V gene's germline CDR1 is LNHDA and CDR2 SQIVND (reference sequence). The ends were cut back, 7 bases at V and 2 bases at J, with 13 bases in the middle. The CDR3 is made up of 14 amino acids. The chain's CDR3 is CASNLGAATDTQYF. Written as DNA, the CDR3 is TGTGCCAGTAACCTAGGGGCAGCCACAGATACGCAGTATTTT.

The CDR3 DNA reads as TGTGCCAGCAGCCAAGGGACTAGCGGATACGAGCAGTACTTC. Translating gives CASSQGTSGYEQYF. This chain joins TRBV3-1 (or the pseudogene TRBV3-2) and TRBJ2-7; 10 nucleotides align to TRBD2. Germline V CDR1 and CDR2: LGHDT, YNNKEL (reference sequence). The CDR3 runs 14 residues. The V and J ends lost 1 base and 4 bases, in that order; junction bases with no gene match: 1.

This chain links TRBV6-1 with TRBJ1-5; D ambiguous. Germline V CDR1 and CDR2: MNHNS, SASEGT. Trimming pared 1 base from V and 6 bases from J, leaving 10 bases between. This CDR3 contains 14 residues. The CDR3 reads CASSEGPSSQPQHF. In DNA form, the CDR3 reads TGTGCCAGCAGTGAAGGCCCTAGTAGTCAGCCCCAGCATTTT.

This sequence joins TRBV4-1 and TRBJ2-5; TRBD2 agrees at 16 bases. The germline V gene encodes CDR1 MGHRA and CDR2 YSYEKL. V dropped 4 bases and J dropped 5; count of bases not matched to a gene: 4. The CDR3 runs 16 residues. CDR3 loop: CASSPGLAGGRETQYF. For the CDR3, the DNA is TGCGCCAGCAGCCCGGGACTAGCGGGAGGGCGGGAGACCCAGTACTTC.

The rearrangement links TRBV5-1 to TRBJ2-5; 8 bases are a match to TRBD1. Per the germline V gene, CDR1 is SGHRS and CDR2 is YFSETQ. Unmatched junction bases numbered 11, after V lost 5 bases and J lost 5 bases. This CDR3 comprises 15 residues. Written as DNA, the CDR3 is TGCGCCAGCAGGGCAGGGGGCGCGAGCTACGAGACCCAGTACTTC. This encodes CASRAGGASYETQYF.

This chain joins TRBV12-3 or TRBV12-4 and TRBJ2-5; D unresolved. Trimming shortened V by 3 bases and J by 4 bases, and 6 bases separated the two germline ends. The CDR3 extends over 12 amino acids. CDR3 DNA sequence: TGTGCCAGCAGTTTGCTCGGAGAGACCCAGTACTTC. It encodes CASSLLGETQYF.

This chain connects TRBV10-3 to TRBJ2-2; 11 nucleotides line up with TRBD2. This CDR3 is 17 amino acids long. Germline V CDR1 and CDR2: ENHRY, SYGVKD. The trim removed 6 bases at V and 1 base at J, leaving 7 bases unmatched. The CDR3 sequence: CAIRRTSGQKNTGELFF. The CDR3 DNA reads as TGTGCCATCAGAAGGACTAGCGGGCAAAAGAACACCGGGGAGCTGTTTTTT.

This chain links TRBV4-1 with TRBJ1-4; 7 bases align to TRBD1. The J segment lost 8 bases and the V segment lost 1 base, leaving 10 bases of the junction unmatched. Germline CDR1 is MGHRA and CDR2 is YSYEKL. The CDR3 length is 16 residues. For the CDR3, the DNA is TGCGCCAGCAGCCAAGGCCCCGACAGGGTGAGGGAAAAACTGTTTTTT. Encoded protein: CASSQGPDRVREKLFF.